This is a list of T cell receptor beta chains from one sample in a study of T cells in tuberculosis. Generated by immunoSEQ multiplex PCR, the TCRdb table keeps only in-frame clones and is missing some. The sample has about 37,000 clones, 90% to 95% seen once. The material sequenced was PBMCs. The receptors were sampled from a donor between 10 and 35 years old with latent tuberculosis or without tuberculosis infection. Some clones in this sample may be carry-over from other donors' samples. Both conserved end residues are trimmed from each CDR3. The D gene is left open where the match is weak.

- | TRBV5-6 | ASSLLNYGYT
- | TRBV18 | ASSPRGNTEAF
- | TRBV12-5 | ASGPSQPQH
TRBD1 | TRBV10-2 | ASRQGDTEAF
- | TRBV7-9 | ASSSSGEFNSPLH
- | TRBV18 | ASSLRDGGYT
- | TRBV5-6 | ASSSGSGYT
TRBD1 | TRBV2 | ASSVKGQGNSPLH
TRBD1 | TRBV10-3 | AISRVGTGGSGELF
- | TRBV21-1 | ASSKRDRSYEQY
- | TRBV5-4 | ASSLAGSSTEAF
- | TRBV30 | AWSVRGNQPQH
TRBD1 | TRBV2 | ASSGAGTEKPYEQY
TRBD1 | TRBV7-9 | ASSLNRGLNTEAF
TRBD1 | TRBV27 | ASSPRVGTVFPGELF
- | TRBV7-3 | ASSLEATDTQY
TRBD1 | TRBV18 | ASSPPSQGAIGELF
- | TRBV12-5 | ASGLPGTYTYSNQPQH
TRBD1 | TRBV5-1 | ASSRWTGDFTGELF
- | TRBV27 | ASSFQGNTEAF
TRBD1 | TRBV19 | ASSGSSYRGVRDTEAF
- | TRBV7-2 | ASSLGGVPYEQY
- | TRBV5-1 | ASSLDRGDGYT
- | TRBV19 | ASSIGLKEKLF
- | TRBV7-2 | ASSLNSNQPQH
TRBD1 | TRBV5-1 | ASSLVGGSFNTEAF
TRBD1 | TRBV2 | ASNRDSNEKLF